One TCR beta chain is described in this entry. There is no known antigen for this receptor. Possible read error: a much larger clone is one base away. Starting from 450 to 500 ng total RNA, TCRbeta-specific cDNA was produced by reverse transcription with a constant-region primer and ProtoScript II reverse transcriptase. The TCRbeta libraries were prepared through three rounds of nested multiplex PCR following a slightly modified ARM-PCR procedure. Each of the first two PCR rounds ran for about 10 cycles using multiplex TRBV1-TRBV30 forward primers together with a Cbeta reverse primer. Sample barcodes and Illumina adapters were attached in a final 25-cycle PCR using Deep VentR polymerase. Before sequencing, amplicons of 200-500 bp were purified from gel using a QIAquick gel extraction kit. An Illumina HiSeq 2500 was used to sequence the TCRbeta amplicons with 250-bp paired-end reads. The original pipeline was this. Trimmomatic v0.33 was used to quality-trim the reads, and FLASH v1.2.11 was used to merge paired reads so that full CDR3 sequences could be recovered. MiGEC v1.2.1b assigned V, D and J germline segments to the rearranged TCRbeta sequences. Clonotype statistics and Shannon-Wiener diversity indices were computed with VDJtools v1.0.0. Except for diversity analysis, only each sample's 250 most abundant clonotypes were used in subsequent analyses to reduce sampling bias. The public reads were reanalyzed by TCRdb: fastp trimming at Q25, MiXCR alignment, in-frame beta chains only. Duplicate CDR3 protein sequences are folded into a single record with the most common DNA and genes. These V and J calls derive from TCRdb rather than the authors' analysis. For this sample there are 150,000 to 200,000 distinct CDR3 sequences; roughly 61% appear just once. Together, the top ten hold 6% to 8.5% of the sample.

Blood RNA was extracted from unsorted whole blood using TRIzol reagent, and germline DNA was obtained with the DNeasy Blood & Tissue kit. Patients had chronic HBV infection and were treatment-naive at sampling. Before surgery, approximately 3.8 milliliters of peripheral blood were collected into K2EDTA tubes. These data originate in a study of tumor-infiltrating lymphocytes in primary liver carcinoma (dated by TCRdb to 2016 to 2017). Some background on the complete study: Between late 2015 and March 2016, several patients in China with histopathologically diagnosed primary liver carcinoma had surgical resection. The five patients, three men and two women aged 30 to 69 years, had hepatocellular carcinoma (four) or combined HCC and intrahepatic cholangiocarcinoma (one). Tumors of the five patients were stage T1-T3 N0M0 with maximum diameters of roughly 4.2 to 11 cm. Roughly 3.65 to 7.13 million productive TCRbeta reads were obtained per sample, and no significant difference in read depth was found between tissue types. The study combined TCRbeta repertoire sequencing, expression microarrays and whole-exome sequencing across five regions of each liver tumor, with adjacent normal tissue and blood. A total of 35 or so specimens from 5 patients went through TCRbeta repertoire sequencing, namely 25 tumor regions, 5 adjacent noncancerous liver tissues and 5 peripheral blood samples. Reproducibility between technical replicate repertoires was high, with correlation coefficients above 0.98 and mean shared-clone rates about 0.91. Overall study outcomes, separate from this receptor: Compared with blood, tumors had a significantly larger share of the repertoire taken up by the top 250 clones (p = 0.039). Consistent with antigen-driven expansion, pairs of tumor regions showed higher repertoire overlap (mean around 35%) than either tumor-adjacent pairs (around 17%) or tumor-blood pairs (around 14%). Comparison of CD4+ and CD8+ T cell repertoires was precluded by the use of bulk unsorted samples. The study included only five patients, and the authors note findings should be validated in a larger study. Because sequencing covered only the TCR beta chain and unpaired alpha chains were not captured, true repertoire diversity is likely underestimated.

Measured from the cysteine to the phenylalanine, the CDR3 is 12 residues long. Solely the CDR3 DNA is kept, with 36 bases framed from the first base. The TCR was taken from a woman between 55 and 75 years old with primary liver carcinoma and hepatitis B virus infection. The specimen sequenced was peripheral blood. The chain joins TRBV12-3 or TRBV12-4 to TRBJ1-1; TRBD1 is perhaps the D gene, given 5 matching bases. The CDR3 amino acid sequence is: CANSSGRDEAFF. The DNA sequence is as follows: TGTGCCAACAGTTCTGGACGGGACGAAGCTTTCTTT.